The entry below describes one T cell receptor beta chain. This sample was taken from a study of PD-L1 blockade in urothelial cancer. The method was immunoSEQ multiplex PCR; TCRdb's version includes in-frame clones alone and lacks a portion of them. Of roughly 63,000 clones listed, roughly 76% were seen once; the top ten hold 5.7%. The time point: pretreatment peripheral blood. The germline gives CDR1 WSHSY, CDR2 SAAADI. The V and J ends lost 3 bases and 4 bases respectively, with 10 bases between them. The CDR3 extends over 13 amino acids. This chain uses TRBV10-2 with TRBJ2-7; D possibly corresponds to TRBD1 (6 bases). The sequences come from PBMCs, collected around atezolizumab (anti-PD-L1) treatment. This sequence originates from a man in his sixties or seventies with urothelial cancer. The DNA of the CDR3 is TGCGCCAGCAGTGAAAACAGGGATTACGAGCAGTACTTC. This gives the protein CASSENRDYEQYF.